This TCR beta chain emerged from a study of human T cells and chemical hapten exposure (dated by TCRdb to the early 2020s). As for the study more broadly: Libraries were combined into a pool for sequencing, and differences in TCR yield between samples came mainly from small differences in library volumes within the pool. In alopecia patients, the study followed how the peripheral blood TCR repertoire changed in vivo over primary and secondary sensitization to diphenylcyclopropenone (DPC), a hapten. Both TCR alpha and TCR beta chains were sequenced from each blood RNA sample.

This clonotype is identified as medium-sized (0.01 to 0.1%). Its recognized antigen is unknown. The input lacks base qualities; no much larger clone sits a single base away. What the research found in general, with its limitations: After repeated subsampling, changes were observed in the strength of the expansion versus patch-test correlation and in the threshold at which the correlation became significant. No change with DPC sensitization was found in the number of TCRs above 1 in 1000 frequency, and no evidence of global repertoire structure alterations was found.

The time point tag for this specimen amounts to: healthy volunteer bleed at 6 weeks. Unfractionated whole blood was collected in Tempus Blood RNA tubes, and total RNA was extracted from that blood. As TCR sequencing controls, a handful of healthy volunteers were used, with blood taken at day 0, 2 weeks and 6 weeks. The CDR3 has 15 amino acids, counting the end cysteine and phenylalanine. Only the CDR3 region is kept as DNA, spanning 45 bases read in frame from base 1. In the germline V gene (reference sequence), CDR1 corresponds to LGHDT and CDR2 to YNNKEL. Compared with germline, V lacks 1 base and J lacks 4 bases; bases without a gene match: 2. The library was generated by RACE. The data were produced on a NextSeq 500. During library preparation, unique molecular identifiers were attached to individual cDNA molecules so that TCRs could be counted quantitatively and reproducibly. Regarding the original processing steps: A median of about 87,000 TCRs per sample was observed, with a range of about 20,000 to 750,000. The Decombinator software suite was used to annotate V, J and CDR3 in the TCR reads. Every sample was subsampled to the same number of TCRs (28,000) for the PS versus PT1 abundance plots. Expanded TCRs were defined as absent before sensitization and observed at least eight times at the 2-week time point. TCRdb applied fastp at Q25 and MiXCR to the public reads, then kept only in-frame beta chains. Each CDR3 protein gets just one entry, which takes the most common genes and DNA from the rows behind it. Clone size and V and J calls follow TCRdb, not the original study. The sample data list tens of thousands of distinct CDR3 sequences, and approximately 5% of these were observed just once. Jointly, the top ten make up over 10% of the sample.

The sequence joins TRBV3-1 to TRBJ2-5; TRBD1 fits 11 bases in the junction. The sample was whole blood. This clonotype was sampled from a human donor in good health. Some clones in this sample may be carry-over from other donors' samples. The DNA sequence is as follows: TGTGCCAGCAGCCAAGGGACAGGGGGCGGAGAGACCCAGTACTTC. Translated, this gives CASSQGTGGGETQYF.